One sample yielded the 15 T cell receptor beta chains listed below, sequenced in a study of cytomegalovirus exposure and HLA in healthy donors. This PCR relied on a set of 60 Vbeta primers and 13 Jbeta primers. Using immunoSEQ multiplex PCR, the repertoire was profiled, and TCRdb retains in-frame clones only, with some absent. The repertoire has roughly 120,000 clones, roughly 80% of them found once; the top ten carry 11%. Specimen: PBMCs. All receptors derive from a male donor in good health and CMV-seropositive.

As DNA, the CDR3 is TGTGCCAGCAGTTTAAGTCGCAACTACGAGCAGTACTTC. Translating it yields CASSLSRNYEQYF. This chain connects TRBV28 to TRBJ2-5; D not resolved. The tail of the sequence fits TRBJ2-7 better, so the J call may be wrong. Per the germline V gene, CDR1 is MDHEN and CDR2 is SYDVKM. The CDR3 contains 13 residues.

This CDR3 reads CASSVTSDRGTQYF. In DNA form, the CDR3 reads TGTGCCAGCAGTGTGACATCCGACAGGGGGACCCAGTACTTC. The chain is built from TRBV27 and TRBJ2-5, with 8 bases lining up with TRBD1. The CDR3 length is 14 residues. Germline V gene lookup returns CDR1 MNHEY and CDR2 SMNVEV (reference sequence). V lost 5 bases, J lost 7 bases, and 9 bases stayed unmatched.

Here the CDR3 DNA reads TGCGCCAGCAGGACTAGCGGGACCCCCTACAATGAGCAGTTCTTC. Amino acid sequence: CASRTSGTPYNEQFF. V usage is TRBV5-1 and J usage is TRBJ2-1, with 11 nucleotides matching TRBD2. The V gene end was trimmed by 5 bases and the J gene end by 2 bases; junction bases not matched to a gene: 3. Germline-derived CDR1 and CDR2 are SGHRS and YFSETQ. CDR3 length: 15 amino acids.

The chain joins TRBV9 to TRBJ2-1; D is perhaps TRBD2 (7 bases). Trimming cost V 6 bases and J 5 bases, with 15 bases left between them. This CDR3 comprises 14 residues. Germline V gene data show CDR1 as SGDLS and CDR2 as YYNGEE. The CDR3 nucleotides are TGTGCCAGCAAAGGGGGGGGGTTTAACAATGAGCAGTTCTTC. Translated: CASKGGGFNNEQFF.

The chain is built from TRBV7-2 and TRBJ2-5, with unresolved D. V shed 3 bases and J shed 6 bases, with 5 bases lying between them. The CDR3 consists of 11 residues. Germline loops: CDR1 SGHTA, CDR2 FQGNSA. In DNA, the CDR3 is TGTGCCAGCAGCTTCCTCCAGACCCAGTACTTC. Amino acids: CASSFLQTQYF.

The chain has TRBV4-3 and TRBJ2-7; D may be TRBD2 (6 bases). The CDR3 is 15 amino acids. Germline assignment: CDR1 LGHNA and CDR2 YSLEER. The V and J ends lost 0 bases and 0 bases respectively, with 9 bases between them. DNA for the CDR3: TGCGCCAGCAGCCAAGATCGGGGGAGCTCCTACGAGCAGTACTTC. Translated, it gives CASSQDRGSSYEQYF.

The chain joins TRBV11-2 to TRBJ2-7, with 8 bases that match TRBD2. This CDR3 is built from 13 residues. V was clipped by 1 base and J by 9 bases; unmatched bases: 5. Germline V CDR1 and CDR2: SGHAT, FQNNGV. DNA for the CDR3: TGTGCCAGCAGCTTAGGCGGGGGGCGGGTGCAGTACTTC. As protein: CASSLGGGRVQYF.

The V call is TRBV10-3, the J call TRBJ1-2; D gene uncertain. Germline V gene data show CDR1 as ENHRY and CDR2 as SYGVKD. This CDR3 has 11 amino acids. Trimming removed 9 bases at V and 6 bases at J, with 11 bases between. This CDR3 reads CAMGSGDGYTF. The CDR3 DNA follows: TGTGCCATGGGGTCCGGGGATGGCTACACCTTC.

This chain links TRBV18 with TRBJ2-2; 7 nucleotides match TRBD1. The germline V gene encodes CDR1 KGHSH and CDR2 LQKENI. Germline trimming cut 8 bases from V and 6 bases from J; bases unmatched to any gene: 3. The CDR3 is 12 residues long. CDR3: CASPTGSGELFF. The CDR3 region has the DNA TGTGCCAGCCCGACAGGGTCCGGGGAGCTGTTTTTT.

The chain couples TRBV18 to TRBJ2-5, with unresolved D. The CDR3 spans 12 residues. V gave up 4 bases and J gave up 2 bases, with 5 bases separating them. Germline CDR1 reads KGHSH; CDR2 reads LQKENI. Here the CDR3 DNA reads TGTGCCAGCTCACTTCCTCAAGAGACCCAGTACTTC. The encoded protein is CASSLPQETQYF.

The rearrangement joins TRBV6-6 to TRBJ1-4; D remains unclear. Germline-derived CDR1 and CDR2 are MNHNY and SVGAGI (reference sequence). Trimming removed 6 bases at V and 3 bases at J, with 17 bases between. CDR3 length: 16 residues. The CDR3, as DNA: TGTGCCAGCAGACCTTCCCCCTGGGAGGCTAATGAAAAACTGTTTTTT. Translating gives CASRPSPWEANEKLFF.

The V call is TRBV7-2, the J call TRBJ1-3; tentatively, D is TRBD1 (6 bases). The CDR3 contains 17 residues. Germline CDR1 SGHTA, CDR2 FQGNSA. Between the trimmed V and J ends, which lost 2 bases and 3 bases, there was a span of 17 bases. The CDR3 is CASSLSTGQDIGNTIYF. Written as DNA, the CDR3 is TGTGCCAGCAGCTTAAGCACGGGACAAGATATTGGAAACACCATATATTTT.

This rearrangement joins TRBV7-9 to TRBJ2-7; maybe TRBD2 (6 bases). Trimming took off 5 bases at V and 2 bases at J, with 10 bases between the two ends. Germline CDR1 is SEHNR and CDR2 is FQNEAQ (reference sequence). The CDR3 covers 13 residues. The CDR3 DNA reads TGTGCCAGCAGCGGCCGGGAGACCTACGAGCAGTACTTC. The encoded protein is CASSGRETYEQYF.

This clone has a single count. The V and J genes are TRBV7-9 and TRBJ2-7, with a weak D call TRBD2 (7 bases). Germline V gives CDR1 SEHNR, CDR2 FQNEAQ (reference sequence). V was clipped by 4 bases and J by 9 bases, with 10 bases between them. This CDR3 is 11 amino acids long. The CDR3 DNA follows: TGTGCCAGCAGCTCGAGGGGGGGGCAGTACTTC. Its protein is CASSSRGGQYF.

The rearrangement links TRBV19 to TRBJ2-1, with 9 bases fitting TRBD2. The V segment lost 5 bases and the J segment 7 bases; nucleotides outside the gene matches: 3. The CDR3 is made up of 13 amino acids. The germline gives CDR1 LNHDA, CDR2 SQIVND (reference sequence). The CDR3 sequence is CASSAGGWNEQFF. CDR3 bases: TGTGCCAGTAGTGCGGGAGGGTGGAATGAGCAGTTCTTC.